The rows below give T cell receptor beta chains drawn from one sample of a study of T cells in tuberculosis. Libraries were prepared by immunoSEQ multiplex PCR; TCRdb keeps only in-frame clonotypes and omits some of them. There are about 58,000 clones in the sample; approximately 91% occur only once, and just over 20% lies in the top ten. Input material: CD1b-GMM tetramer-negative cells sorted from PBMCs. The receptor source for this set is an adult woman with latent tuberculosis. Each CDR3 is given with its conserved first and last residue. A D gene is named only where the DNA matches it firmly. Expanded clones get a size class; other rows say once, few or many, or leave the size out.

clone_size: NA; d_call: NA; j_call: TRBJ1-6; v_call: TRBV30; cdr3_aa: CAWSVRGVSSPLHF; cdr3_nt: TGTGCCTGGAGTGTAAGGGGTGTTAGTTCACCCCTCCACTTT
clone_size: once; d_call: TRBD1; j_call: TRBJ1-5; v_call: TRBV28; cdr3_aa: CASYTRKGQGLNQPQHF; cdr3_nt: TGTGCCAGCTACACGCGAAAAGGACAGGGCCTAAATCAGCCCCAGCATTTT
clone_size: NA; d_call: NA; j_call: TRBJ2-7; v_call: TRBV30; cdr3_aa: CAWSRRTVGEQYF; cdr3_nt: TGTGCCTGGAGTCGAAGGACAGTGGGCGAGCAGTACTTC
clone_size: NA; d_call: TRBD1; j_call: TRBJ1-1; v_call: TRBV7-9; cdr3_aa: CASSLQGFDTEAFF; cdr3_nt: TGTGCCAGCAGCCTACAGGGGTTTGACACTGAAGCTTTCTTT
clone_size: NA; d_call: NA; j_call: TRBJ2-7; v_call: TRBV6-5; cdr3_aa: CASSYGRGSSYEQYF; cdr3_nt: TGTGCCAGCAGTTACGGCCGGGGGAGCTCCTACGAGCAGTACTTC
clone_size: NA; d_call: NA; j_call: TRBJ1-2; v_call: TRBV19; cdr3_aa: CASSTSFLANYGYTF; cdr3_nt: TGTGCCAGTAGTACGAGCTTTTTAGCTAACTATGGCTACACCTTC
clone_size: NA; d_call: NA; j_call: TRBJ2-1; v_call: TRBV4-3; cdr3_aa: CASSQVSLGLYNEQFF; cdr3_nt: TGCGCCAGCAGCCAAGTGAGTCTAGGCTTGTACAATGAGCAGTTCTTC
clone_size: once; d_call: TRBD1; j_call: TRBJ2-7; v_call: TRBV2; cdr3_aa: CATSTGITYEQYF; cdr3_nt: TGTGCCACCTCGACAGGGATAACCTACGAGCAGTACTTC
clone_size: NA; d_call: TRBD1; j_call: TRBJ1-5; v_call: TRBV18; cdr3_aa: CASSPGQSNQPQHF; cdr3_nt: TGTGCCAGCTCACCGGGACAGAGCAATCAGCCCCAGCATTTT
clone_size: NA; d_call: NA; j_call: TRBJ1-2; v_call: TRBV10-1; cdr3_aa: CASSESKTGRGISTYGYTF; cdr3_nt: TGCGCCAGCAGTGAGTCCAAAACAGGGCGCGGAATTTCCACCTATGGCTACACCTTC
clone_size: NA; d_call: TRBD1; j_call: TRBJ2-1; v_call: TRBV4-1; cdr3_aa: CASRGTGSTEQFF; cdr3_nt: TGCGCCAGCAGAGGGACAGGTTCGACTGAGCAGTTCTTC
clone_size: NA; d_call: TRBD1; j_call: TRBJ1-1; v_call: TRBV7-2; cdr3_aa: CASSSQTGKNTEAFF; cdr3_nt: TGTGCCAGCAGCTCCCAGACAGGGAAGAACACTGAAGCTTTCTTT
clone_size: NA; d_call: NA; j_call: TRBJ1-4; v_call: TRBV6-5; cdr3_aa: CASSSQATNEKLFF; cdr3_nt: TGTGCCAGCAGCTCACAGGCAACTAATGAAAAACTGTTTTTT
clone_size: NA; d_call: NA; j_call: TRBJ2-2; v_call: TRBV27; cdr3_aa: CASRAVSAGELFF; cdr3_nt: TGTGCCAGCCGCGCGGTGAGCGCCGGGGAGCTGTTTTTT
clone_size: NA; d_call: NA; j_call: TRBJ2-6; v_call: TRBV5-1; cdr3_aa: CASSSGSLSGANVLTF; cdr3_nt: TGCGCCAGCAGCTCGGGATCTCTCTCTGGGGCCAACGTCCTGACTTTC
clone_size: few; d_call: TRBD1; j_call: TRBJ1-2; v_call: TRBV18; cdr3_aa: CASSPSATGHYGYTF; cdr3_nt: TGTGCCAGCTCACCAAGCGCGACAGGGCACTATGGCTACACCTTC
clone_size: NA; d_call: NA; j_call: TRBJ1-5; v_call: TRBV19; cdr3_aa: CASLGQPQHF; cdr3_nt: TGTGCCAGCCTAGGTCAGCCCCAGCATTTT
clone_size: NA; d_call: NA; j_call: TRBJ1-1; v_call: TRBV6-1; cdr3_aa: CASSEGEWEADTEAFF; cdr3_nt: TGTGCCAGCAGTGAAGGGGAATGGGAGGCGGATACTGAAGCTTTCTTT
clone_size: NA; d_call: NA; j_call: TRBJ2-7; v_call: TRBV7-3; cdr3_aa: CASSLKGPGLAYEQYF; cdr3_nt: TGTGCCAGCAGCTTAAAAGGCCCCGGCCTAGCGTACGAGCAGTACTTC
clone_size: NA; d_call: NA; j_call: TRBJ1-2; v_call: TRBV6-4; cdr3_aa: CASSVGVNYGYTF; cdr3_nt: TGTGCCAGCAGTGTAGGAGTGAACTATGGCTACACCTTC
clone_size: NA; d_call: NA; j_call: TRBJ2-5; v_call: TRBV5-4; cdr3_aa: CASSFRGWETQYF; cdr3_nt: TGTGCCAGCAGCTTCAGGGGTTGGGAGACCCAGTACTTC
clone_size: once; d_call: TRBD1; j_call: TRBJ1-2; v_call: TRBV7-6; cdr3_aa: CASSLDRGLSGYTF; cdr3_nt: TGTGCCAGCAGCTTAGACAGGGGGTTGTCCGGCTACACCTTC
clone_size: NA; d_call: TRBD1; j_call: TRBJ2-5; v_call: TRBV27; cdr3_aa: CASRSTGAFIEETQYF; cdr3_nt: TGTGCCAGCAGATCAACAGGGGCCTTCATAGAAGAGACCCAGTACTTC
clone_size: NA; d_call: NA; j_call: TRBJ1-2; v_call: TRBV5-6; cdr3_aa: CASSLDSGVGGYTF; cdr3_nt: TGTGCCAGCAGCTTGGACTCAGGGGTCGGTGGCTACACCTTC
clone_size: NA; d_call: TRBD2; j_call: TRBJ2-1; v_call: TRBV27; cdr3_aa: CASSVWTSGRDEQFF; cdr3_nt: TGTGCCAGTTCCGTATGGACTAGCGGGAGAGATGAGCAGTTCTTC
clone_size: few; d_call: TRBD1; j_call: TRBJ1-1; v_call: TRBV2; cdr3_aa: CASGIRQGKGTEAFF; cdr3_nt: TGTGCCAGCGGAATAAGACAGGGAAAAGGCACTGAAGCTTTCTTT
clone_size: few; d_call: NA; j_call: TRBJ2-7; v_call: TRBV6-6; cdr3_aa: CASSISYEQYF; cdr3_nt: TGTGCCAGCAGTATTTCTTACGAGCAGTACTTC
clone_size: NA; d_call: TRBD2; j_call: TRBJ2-3; v_call: TRBV4-1; cdr3_aa: CASSPSTSGSTDTQYF; cdr3_nt: TGCGCCAGCAGCCCCTCCACTAGCGGGAGCACAGATACGCAGTATTTT
clone_size: NA; d_call: TRBD1; j_call: TRBJ2-7; v_call: TRBV5-1; cdr3_aa: CASSLGGTGGYEQYF; cdr3_nt: TGCGCCAGCAGCTTGGGGGGGACAGGGGGATACGAGCAGTACTTC
clone_size: NA; d_call: TRBD1; j_call: TRBJ1-2; v_call: TRBV4-3; cdr3_aa: CASSQDPRDRALGYTF; cdr3_nt: TGCGCCAGCAGCCAAGATCCCCGGGACAGGGCCCTTGGCTACACCTTC
clone_size: NA; d_call: NA; j_call: TRBJ2-7; v_call: TRBV4-3; cdr3_aa: CASSRSWMDSSYEQYF; cdr3_nt: TGCGCCAGCAGCCGATCCTGGATGGACAGCTCCTACGAGCAGTACTTC
clone_size: NA; d_call: TRBD1; j_call: TRBJ2-7; v_call: TRBV2; cdr3_aa: CASGTGLYEQYF; cdr3_nt: TGTGCCAGCGGGACAGGCCTCTACGAGCAGTACTTC
clone_size: NA; d_call: NA; j_call: TRBJ2-5; v_call: TRBV7-2; cdr3_aa: CASSYRRGPQETQYF; cdr3_nt: TGTGCCAGCAGCTATCGCAGGGGCCCTCAAGAGACCCAGTACTTC
clone_size: NA; d_call: NA; j_call: TRBJ2-2; v_call: TRBV4-3; cdr3_aa: CASSQDRNTGELFF; cdr3_nt: TGCGCCAGCAGCCAAGATAGAAACACCGGGGAGCTGTTTTTT
clone_size: NA; d_call: TRBD1; j_call: TRBJ2-1; v_call: TRBV7-2; cdr3_aa: CASSLSSGQGYNEQFF; cdr3_nt: TGTGCCAGCAGCTTATCGTCGGGACAGGGGTACAATGAGCAGTTCTTC
clone_size: NA; d_call: NA; j_call: TRBJ2-5; v_call: TRBV5-1; cdr3_aa: CASSLLQVQETQYF; cdr3_nt: TGCGCCAGCAGCTTGTTACAGGTCCAAGAGACCCAGTACTTC
clone_size: NA; d_call: TRBD2; j_call: TRBJ2-1; v_call: TRBV9; cdr3_aa: CASSALLAGLYNEQFF; cdr3_nt: TGTGCCAGCAGCGCTCTACTAGCGGGTTTATACAATGAGCAGTTCTTC
clone_size: NA; d_call: NA; j_call: TRBJ1-6; v_call: TRBV7-9; cdr3_aa: CASSLASGNSPLHF; cdr3_nt: TGTGCCAGCAGCTTAGCGTCGGGTAATTCACCCCTCCACTTT
clone_size: NA; d_call: TRBD1; j_call: TRBJ2-3; v_call: TRBV19; cdr3_aa: CARGTGDPDTQYF; cdr3_nt: TGTGCCCGCGGGACAGGGGACCCAGATACGCAGTATTTT
clone_size: NA; d_call: TRBD1; j_call: TRBJ2-1; v_call: TRBV19; cdr3_aa: CASSPWTGDYNEQFF; cdr3_nt: TGTGCCAGTAGTCCCTGGACAGGGGATTACAATGAGCAGTTCTTC
clone_size: once; d_call: TRBD1; j_call: TRBJ1-2; v_call: TRBV27; cdr3_aa: CASSSGTGGRSGYTF; cdr3_nt: TGTGCCAGCAGTTCCGGGACAGGGGGCCGTAGTGGCTACACCTTC
clone_size: NA; d_call: NA; j_call: TRBJ2-3; v_call: TRBV2; cdr3_aa: CASSKRSTDTQYF; cdr3_nt: TGTGCCAGCAGCAAGAGGAGCACAGATACGCAGTATTTT